The source of this T cell receptor beta chain is a study of cytomegalovirus exposure and HLA in healthy donors. Germline V gene lookup returns CDR1 MNHEY and CDR2 SVGAGI. V was clipped by 5 bases and J by 3 bases; unmatched bases: 6. The CDR3 contains 15 residues. 60 Vbeta and 13 Jbeta primers were used in PCR. Produced via immunoSEQ multiplex PCR; TCRdb's table is partial and in-frame only. The table lists about 200,000 clones, approximately 78% of them singletons. The sequence derives from a woman between 45 and 65 years old in good health and CMV-seropositive. Sequenced input: PBMCs. This rearrangement joins TRBV6-5 to TRBJ2-1; the match to TRBD1 covers 8 bases. The CDR3 sequence is CASSRIRGLYNEQFF. In DNA form, the CDR3 reads TGTGCCAGCAGTAGGATCAGGGGGCTCTACAATGAGCAGTTCTTC.